The TCR beta chain described here comes from a study of blood T cell repertoires in COVID-19. Overall study: Nucleic acid was either cDNA or gDNA, and it came from T cells, B-cell-depleted T cells, or PBMCs.

Participants came from 20 to 25 US areas, aged about 18 to 100 years. Produced via immunoSEQ multiplex PCR; TCRdb's table is partial and in-frame only. The profile shows 250,000 or so clones, approximately 88% of them singletons. The CDR3 runs 15 residues. Germline CDR1 and CDR2: MGHDK and SYGVNS. V trimming: 6 bases; J trimming: 2 bases; junction bases outside the gene matches: 7. The chain uses TRBV25-1 and TRBJ2-1, with 7 bases that match TRBD2. The sequencing input was PBMCs or T cells enriched from blood (not recorded which). The receptor's source is a woman aged 35 to 49 who had been exposed to COVID-19. The CDR3 here is CASSGTRGAYNEQFF. The CDR3 DNA follows: TGTGCCAGCAGCGGGACCCGGGGGGCCTACAATGAGCAGTTCTTC.